This TCR beta chain was documented in a study of T-cell reconstitution after alpha-beta-depleted transplantation in children. Regarding the study as a whole: A year had passed since transplant, and T-cell counts and diversity by then came mostly from newly produced T cells. Alpha-beta T cells present about two months after transplant were reported to originate from several hundred expanded graft clones. Surviving thymic progenitors and recipient T cells were the source of high TCRbeta diversity at day 60 in some patients.

This CDR3 has 14 residues. Germline V gene sequence: CDR1 SGHVS, CDR2 FQNEAQ. Between the trimmed V and J ends, which lost 0 bases and 6 bases, there was a span of 9 bases. This clonotype was counted at least ten times. The antigen is undetermined. For TCRbeta, the library was prepared with unique molecular identifiers. Each CDR3 protein is one row after TCRdb ran MiXCR on the PCR reads. The data contain approximately 220,000 distinct CDR3 sequences, 17% of them singletons. The V gene is TRBV7-8, the J gene TRBJ1-5; maybe TRBD1 (5 bases). Sequenced material: PBMCs, mostly from graft donor cells, taken 360 days after TCRalphabeta/CD19-depleted stem cell transplant. The clonotype comes from a male patient between 2 and 15 years old who had a stem cell transplant for acute lymphoblastic leukemia, so the T cells may come from the graft donor. The CDR3, as DNA: TGTGCCAGCAGCTTAGCTGGGGGTGGTCAGCCCCAGCATTTT. This gives the protein CASSLAGGGQPQHF.